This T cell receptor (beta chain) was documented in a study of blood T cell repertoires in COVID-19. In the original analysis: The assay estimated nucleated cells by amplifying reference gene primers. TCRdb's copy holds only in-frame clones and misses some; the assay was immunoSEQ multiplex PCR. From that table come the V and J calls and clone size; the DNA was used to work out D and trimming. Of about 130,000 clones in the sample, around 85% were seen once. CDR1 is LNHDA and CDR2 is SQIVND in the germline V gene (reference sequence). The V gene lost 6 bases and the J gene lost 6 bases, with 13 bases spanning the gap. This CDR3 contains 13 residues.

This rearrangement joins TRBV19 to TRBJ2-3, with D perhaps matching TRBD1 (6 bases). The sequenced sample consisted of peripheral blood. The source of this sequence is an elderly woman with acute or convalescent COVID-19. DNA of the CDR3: TGTGCCAGTAGCACCGGGACACCCGATACGCAGTATTTT. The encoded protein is CASSTGTPDTQYF.